This TCR beta chain emerged from a study of T cell repertoires in cytomegalovirus infection. Study findings and constraints: It was HLA-C-restricted CMV-specific TCR beta clonotypes that dominated the response ex vivo.

Trimming cost V 6 bases and J 4 bases; bases outside gene matches: 5. Germline loops: CDR1 SEHNR, CDR2 FQNEAQ (reference sequence). The CDR3 runs 13 residues. MiXCR, applied by TCRdb to the reads, yields one record per CDR3 protein. The sample has roughly 230,000 distinct CDR3 sequences, approximately 17% seen once. This clonotype was seen ten or more times. Its antigen is not identified. The sequence came from a human donor in good health (CMV status not recorded). Some clones in this sample may be carry-over from other donors' samples. The sample taken for sequencing was CD8+ T cells from PBMCs. The V and J genes are TRBV7-9 and TRBJ2-5; TRBD1 matches at 7 bases. The CDR3 loop is CASRNTGAETQYF. DNA of the CDR3: TGTGCCAGCAGGAATACAGGGGCAGAGACCCAGTACTTC.